Below are 13 T cell receptor beta chains sequenced from a single sample in a study of T cell responses to AZD1222 COVID-19 vaccine. The table came from immunoSEQ multiplex PCR; TCRdb's copy has only in-frame clones and leaves some out. The repertoire holds 100,000 to 150,000 clones, with 90% as singletons. The sequences come from peripheral blood, collected on day 0 of AZD1222 vaccination. The receptors shown here come from an adult in good health.

The genes are TRBV30 and TRBJ1-1; D is ambiguous. CDR1 and CDR2 from the germline V gene are GTSNPN and SVGIG (reference sequence). Trimming shortened V by 7 bases and J by 0 bases, and 12 bases separated the two germline ends. There are 13 residues in the CDR3. The CDR3 DNA is TGTGCCTCAGAAAGGACCATGAACACTGAAGCTTTCTTT. This encodes CASERTMNTEAFF.

The chain recombines TRBV6-5 with TRBJ2-5; no clear D. There are 14 residues in the CDR3. Germline V lookup: CDR1 MNHEY, CDR2 SVGAGI. Trimming left V 5 bases short and J 5 bases short, with 15 bases between. The CDR3 spells CASSTYVEPETQYF. The CDR3 DNA is TGTGCCAGCAGTACCTATGTGGAGCCGGAGACCCAGTACTTC.

This clone was detected only a few times. CDR3 coding DNA: TGTGCCAGCAGCGTAGCCGCCGACTACTCTGGAAACACCATATATTTT. Translation: CASSVAADYSGNTIYF. The chain links TRBV9 to TRBJ1-3; D uncertain. V lost 0 bases and J lost 0, with 10 bases in between. Germline V CDR1 and CDR2: SGDLS, YYNGEE. The CDR3 loop spans 16 amino acids.

The chain recombines TRBV7-8 with TRBJ2-7; 8 nucleotides match TRBD1. Germline-derived CDR1 and CDR2 are SGHVS and FQNEAQ. The V gene end was trimmed by 5 bases and the J gene end by 5 bases; junction bases not matched to a gene: 8. This CDR3 has 14 amino acids. The CDR3 sequence is CASSARQGSHEQYF. The CDR3 coding sequence is TGTGCCAGCAGCGCGCGACAGGGGTCCCACGAGCAGTACTTC.

This chain connects TRBV19 to TRBJ2-3; D may be TRBD2 (6 bases). CDR1 LNHDA and CDR2 SQIVND come from the germline V gene (reference sequence). V was trimmed by 5 bases and J by 1 base, leaving 16 bases between them. The CDR3 spans 16 residues. Written as DNA, the CDR3 is TGTGCCAGTAGTGACCCCTGGTCTAGCGGCACAGATACGCAGTATTTT. This encodes CASSDPWSSGTDTQYF.

This rearrangement joins TRBV5-1 to TRBJ2-7; 8 bases map to TRBD1. V dropped 4 bases and J dropped 4; count of bases not matched to a gene: 4. The CDR3 is made up of 13 amino acids. Germline V gives CDR1 SGHRS, CDR2 YFSETQ. The CDR3 is CASSGGTGYEQYF. The CDR3 DNA follows: TGCGCCAGCAGCGGCGGGACAGGTTACGAGCAGTACTTC.

The rearrangement joins TRBV24-1 to TRBJ1-5; the match to TRBD1 covers 11 bases. The CDR3 spans 19 residues. The V gene end was trimmed by 12 bases and the J gene end by 0 bases; junction bases not matched to a gene: 18. Germline CDR1 and CDR2: KGHDR and SFDVKD. The CDR3 sequence is CAPRGVDRGLPDSNQPQHF. The CDR3 coding sequence is TGTGCCCCCCGGGGAGTGGACAGGGGGCTCCCGGATAGCAATCAGCCCCAGCATTTT.

The chain links TRBV6-1 to TRBJ1-5; D is undetermined. V lost 2 bases and J lost 6, with 11 bases in between. This CDR3 comprises 14 residues. Germline V gene sequence: CDR1 MNHNS, CDR2 SASEGT. The CDR3 nucleotides are TGTGCCAGCAGTGAATTTTTTAGCGGTCAGCCCCAGCATTTT. Its translation: CASSEFFSGQPQHF.

A single count supports this clone. The rearrangement joins TRBV5-5 to TRBJ1-1, with D unclear. Germline V lookup: CDR1 SGHKS, CDR2 YYEKEE (reference sequence). This CDR3 has 14 amino acids. Trimming removed 0 bases from V and 1 base from J, with 7 bases in between. The CDR3 protein is CASSLGRRNTEAFF. The CDR3 bases are TGTGCCAGCAGCTTGGGCAGGCGGAACACTGAAGCTTTCTTT. Looking up the rest from reference TRBV5-5 and TRBJ1-1 gives the full variable domain: DAGVTQSPTHLIKTRGQQVTLRCSPISGHKSVSWYQQVLGQGPQFIFQYYEKEERGRGNFPDRFSARQFPNYSSELNVNALLLGDSALYLCASSLGRRNTEAFFGQGTRLTVV.

This clone has just one count. CDR3 residues: CASSGNLETQYF. CDR3 DNA sequence: TGTGCCAGTAGCGGGAATCTTGAGACCCAGTACTTC. The chain has TRBV12-3 or TRBV12-4 and TRBJ2-5; 8 bases agree with TRBD2. CDR3 size: 12 residues. V lost 9 bases, J lost 5 bases, and 5 bases stayed unmatched.

With respect to this clone: An end of the junction does not agree with germline; a read error may underlie this. This specimen includes other DNA sequences encoding the same CDR3. The chain couples TRBV7-7 to TRBJ2-7, with D possibly being TRBD1 or TRBD2 (6 bases each). Per germline, CDR1 SSHAT and CDR2 FNYEAQ (reference sequence). The CDR3 consists of 14 residues. The CDR3 here is CASSLGGQGYEQYF. For the CDR3, the DNA is TGTGCTAGCAGCTTGGGGGGCCAAGGTTACGAGCAGTACTTC.

The chain employs TRBV5-6 and TRBJ2-2; possible D gene TRBD2, 5 bases. This CDR3 is built from 13 residues. CDR1 SGHDT and CDR2 YYEEEE come from the germline V gene. V was pared by 2 bases and J by 6 bases, with 8 bases between. CDR3 DNA sequence: TGTGCCAGCAGCTTTACTAGGGCCGGGGAGCTGTTTTTT. This codes for CASSFTRAGELFF.

J is TRBJ2-1 and V is TRBV7-9; 7 bases line up with TRBD1. V lost 11 bases, J lost 1 base, and 5 bases stayed unmatched. CDR3 length equals 13 residues. Germline lookup yields CDR1 SEHNR and CDR2 FQNEAQ (reference sequence). The CDR3 DNA follows: TGTGCCGGCCAGGGGGTTTCCTACAATGAGCAGTTCTTC. Translated, it gives CAGQGVSYNEQFF. Together with reference TRBV7-9 and TRBJ2-1, the CDR3 gives the full variable domain: DTGVSQNPRHKITKRGQNVTFRCDPISEHNRLYWYRQTLGQGPEFLTYFQNEAQLEKSRLLSDRFSAERPKGSFSTLEIQRTEQGDSAMYLCAGQGVSYNEQFFGPGTRLTVL.